This TCR beta chain came from a study of cytomegalovirus exposure and HLA in healthy donors. Study-level results: Data from an earlier analysis indicated that most TCR beta V segments were productive either about 90% or about 30% of the time. A later analysis found that most CMV-associated TCR beta chains appeared HLA-restricted.

The primer mix had 60 Vbeta and 13 Jbeta primers. This table comes from immunoSEQ multiplex PCR, and its TCRdb copy is limited to in-frame clones, with some not included. Among about 190,000 clones listed, approximately 80% were seen once. Germline assignment: CDR1 MGHRA and CDR2 YSYEKL. Trimming cost V 1 base and J 1 base, with 5 bases left between them. CDR3 length: 14 amino acids. For this clone: Its target is not known.

Sequenced material: PBMCs. The sequence was obtained from a boy aged 10-17 years in good health and CMV-seronegative. The chain combines TRBV4-1 with TRBJ1-3; D might be TRBD1 (5 bases). The CDR3 DNA sequence: TGCGCCAGCAGCCAAGCAGGGTCTGGAAACACCATATATTTT. Amino acid sequence: CASSQAGSGNTIYF.